This T cell receptor (beta chain) comes out of a study of cytomegalovirus exposure and HLA in healthy donors. General study findings and limits: Sequencing likely caused a cluster of highly shared sequence variants. Rarity marked most TCR sequences, yet some public TCRs occurred in many donors. Prior analysis indicated that the majority of TCR beta V segments exhibited productivity approximately 90% or approximately 30% of the time. Later analysis identified a missense DCLRE1C variant that was linked to TCR beta V- and J-gene trimming.

Details on this clone: What it binds is unknown.

The CDR3 extends over 15 amino acids. Germline CDR1 and CDR2: SGHTA and FQGNSA. V was shortened by 5 bases and J by 0 bases, with 14 bases between the two germline ends. Both 60 Vbeta primers and 13 Jbeta primers went into the PCR. Some clones are missing from TCRdb's copy, which holds only in-frame ones; the method was immunoSEQ multiplex PCR. The sample contains 160,000 or so clones, around three quarters of which appear only once. This receptor was identified in a man between 40 and 49 years old in good health and CMV-seronegative. This rearrangement joins TRBV7-2 to TRBJ2-7; weak D call: TRBD1 (5 bases). The sample taken for sequencing was PBMCs. As DNA, the CDR3 is TGTGCCAGCAGCCCTCCAGGGCTCGGCTCCTACGAGCAGTACTTC. It translates to CASSPPGLGSYEQYF.